Given below is one TCR beta chain in context. The data stem from a study of T cell clusters in autoimmune cytopenias. Each sample's input was about 270 ng genomic DNA, 38,000 or so genome equivalents. TRB was amplified by touch-down multiplex PCR, primer pools A and B combined. TCRdb re-analyzed the multiplex PCR reads; it lists each CDR3 protein once, without DNA. Its table lists 10,000 to 11,000 distinct CDR3 sequences. This sample also appeared in a second study, on T cell repertoires in aging, cancer and after chemotherapy. This second study notes: Clear clonal overlap appeared across healthy donor samples taken over several months to years. Untreated cancer patients had significantly lower blood TCR diversity than age-matched healthy donors. Healthy donors lost TCR diversity with age mainly through richness, cancer patients through richness and evenness. Rebound thymic output was suggested by rising median generation probability during chemotherapy in each cancer cohort.

Sample: peripheral blood. The TCR was taken from a human donor in good health.

The CDR3 is CAISDRGRGTDTQYF. This chain joins TRBV10-3 and TRBJ2-3; TCRdb indicates TRBD1, and absent DNA this call remains unverified. Germline assignment: CDR1 ENHRY and CDR2 SYGVKD. CDR3 size: 15 residues.